Listed below are T cell receptor beta chains from one sample, sequenced in a study of T-cell reconstitution after alpha-beta-depleted transplantation in children. TCRdb reprocessed the PCR reads via MiXCR and lists one record per CDR3 protein. Seen here are about 980,000 distinct CDR3 sequences, about 29% observed once, and the top ten hold more than 25%. The sample in question was PBMCs, mostly from graft donor cells, obtained 360 days after TCRalphabeta/CD19-depleted stem cell transplant. The receptors come from a boy under two years old who had a stem cell transplant for SCID, so the T cells may come from the graft donor. Each CDR3 is given with its conserved first and last residue. Each record gives: D gene, J gene, V gene, clone size, CDR3 DNA, CDR3 protein. The D gene is left open where the match is weak. The size entry is marked missing in some rows and otherwise reads once, few, many or a size class.

D gene: -
J gene: TRBJ1-2
V gene: TRBV20-1
clone size: -
CDR3 DNA: TGCAGTGCTAGTCAGCAGAACTATGGCTACACCTTC
CDR3 protein: CSASQQNYGYTF

D gene: -
J gene: TRBJ2-1
V gene: TRBV7-9
clone size: -
CDR3 DNA: TGTGCCAGCAGCGGCCGGACTTCATACAATGAGCAGTTCTTC
CDR3 protein: CASSGRTSYNEQFF

D gene: -
J gene: TRBJ2-1
V gene: TRBV6-4
clone size: -
CDR3 DNA: TGTGCCAGCAGTGTCTCCTTCGGGCCAAATGAGCAGTTCTTC
CDR3 protein: CASSVSFGPNEQFF

D gene: TRBD2
J gene: TRBJ2-1
V gene: TRBV11-1
clone size: -
CDR3 DNA: TGTGCCAGCAGCTTACGTCTAGCGGGGTCACCCTCCTACAATGAGCAGTTCTTC
CDR3 protein: CASSLRLAGSPSYNEQFF

D gene: -
J gene: TRBJ2-7
V gene: TRBV20-1
clone size: few
CDR3 DNA: TGCAGTGCTAGAGTGGCGGGTAGAGTTTTTTTGTCCGAGCAGTACTTC
CDR3 protein: CSARVAGRVFLSEQYF

D gene: -
J gene: TRBJ2-7
V gene: TRBV7-9
clone size: -
CDR3 DNA: TGTGCCAGCAGCTTAGAAGGCAAAGGCCACGAGCAGTACTTC
CDR3 protein: CASSLEGKGHEQYF

D gene: TRBD2
J gene: TRBJ2-2
V gene: TRBV11-1
clone size: -
CDR3 DNA: TGTGCCAGCAGCCAGGGACTAGCGGGGGACACGAACACCGGGGAGCTGTTTTTT
CDR3 protein: CASSQGLAGDTNTGELFF

D gene: -
J gene: TRBJ1-4
V gene: TRBV28
clone size: -
CDR3 DNA: TGTGCCAGCAGTTTATCGGCGGAGGTCGGTGAAAAACTGTTTTTT
CDR3 protein: CASSLSAEVGEKLFF

D gene: TRBD1
J gene: TRBJ1-2
V gene: TRBV29-1
clone size: -
CDR3 DNA: TGCAGCGCTGGGGGACAGAGAAACTATGGCTACACCTTC
CDR3 protein: CSAGGQRNYGYTF

D gene: -
J gene: TRBJ2-1
V gene: TRBV24-1
clone size: -
CDR3 DNA: TGTGCCACCAGTGATTTGGGCAGAGATAACGACGGATACAATGAGCAGTTCTTC
CDR3 protein: CATSDLGRDNDGYNEQFF

D gene: -
J gene: TRBJ1-1
V gene: TRBV12-3/TRBV12-4
clone size: once
CDR3 DNA: TGTGCCAGCAGTTTCCGGGTTAATGCTTTCTTT
CDR3 protein: CASSFRVNAFF

D gene: -
J gene: TRBJ2-1
V gene: TRBV3-1
clone size: -
CDR3 DNA: TGTGCCAGCAGCCAAGGGGGTTGGGTGGATGAGCAGTTCTTC
CDR3 protein: CASSQGGWVDEQFF

D gene: -
J gene: TRBJ1-2
V gene: TRBV10-3
clone size: few
CDR3 DNA: TGTGCCATCAGCGCGAAGACCGGGACAATGAACTATGGCTACACCTTC
CDR3 protein: CAISAKTGTMNYGYTF

D gene: -
J gene: TRBJ2-3
V gene: TRBV20-1
clone size: -
CDR3 DNA: TGCAGTGCTAGAGTCGGGACCCGTACCGCGGATACGCAGTATTTT
CDR3 protein: CSARVGTRTADTQYF

D gene: -
J gene: TRBJ1-3
V gene: TRBV5-8
clone size: -
CDR3 DNA: TGTGCCAGCAGCTTCCGGACCCCGGCGGTCTCTGGAAACACCATATATTTT
CDR3 protein: CASSFRTPAVSGNTIYF

D gene: -
J gene: TRBJ2-1
V gene: TRBV5-1
clone size: few
CDR3 DNA: TGCGCCAGCAGCTTGTCAGGTTGGGCAGAAGGTTCCTACAATGAGCAGTTCTTC
CDR3 protein: CASSLSGWAEGSYNEQFF

D gene: TRBD1
J gene: TRBJ2-7
V gene: TRBV7-9
clone size: -
CDR3 DNA: TGTGCCAGCAGCTTAGCCCTCGGACAGGCGGAGCAGTACTTC
CDR3 protein: CASSLALGQAEQYF

D gene: TRBD1
J gene: TRBJ2-4
V gene: TRBV6-1
clone size: -
CDR3 DNA: TGTGCCAGCACCGACAGGGGGAAGGGGACCAAAAACATTCAGTACTTC
CDR3 protein: CASTDRGKGTKNIQYF

D gene: TRBD2
J gene: TRBJ2-7
V gene: TRBV18
clone size: -
CDR3 DNA: TGTGCCAGCTCACCACAGCGGGGTGACTACGAGCAGTACTTC
CDR3 protein: CASSPQRGDYEQYF

D gene: -
J gene: TRBJ1-1
V gene: TRBV12-3/TRBV12-4
clone size: -
CDR3 DNA: TGTGCCAGCAGTTTGGGATCGGGGCGAGCTTTCTTT
CDR3 protein: CASSLGSGRAFF

D gene: -
J gene: TRBJ2-3
V gene: TRBV2
clone size: few
CDR3 DNA: TGTGCCAGCAGTACCTCACGCCTCACAGATACGCAGTATTTT
CDR3 protein: CASSTSRLTDTQYF

D gene: -
J gene: TRBJ1-2
V gene: TRBV27
clone size: -
CDR3 DNA: TGTGCCAGCAGCCTTGGGGCAGGCCATGGCTACACCTTC
CDR3 protein: CASSLGAGHGYTF

D gene: -
J gene: TRBJ2-3
V gene: TRBV12-3/TRBV12-4
clone size: -
CDR3 DNA: TGTGCCAGCAGTTTTGGCCGAAAGAGACGCACAGATACGCAGTATTTT
CDR3 protein: CASSFGRKRRTDTQYF

D gene: -
J gene: TRBJ1-3
V gene: TRBV20-1
clone size: few
CDR3 DNA: TGCAGTGCTAGATTGGGGGCAGGGGGAAACACCATATATTTT
CDR3 protein: CSARLGAGGNTIYF

D gene: -
J gene: TRBJ2-1
V gene: TRBV20-1
clone size: -
CDR3 DNA: TGCAGTGCTAGAGATGACCGTGCGGCGGATGAGCAGTTCTTC
CDR3 protein: CSARDDRAADEQFF

D gene: -
J gene: TRBJ2-1
V gene: TRBV4-2
clone size: few
CDR3 DNA: TGTGCCAGCAGCCAAGTACGGGGGACCACCTACAATGAGCAGTTCTTC
CDR3 protein: CASSQVRGTTYNEQFF

D gene: -
J gene: TRBJ2-1
V gene: TRBV11-1
clone size: -
CDR3 DNA: TGTGCCAGCAGCCCAAACCCGGGGGCCAAATCCTACAATGAGCAGTTCTTC
CDR3 protein: CASSPNPGAKSYNEQFF

D gene: -
J gene: TRBJ1-6
V gene: TRBV6-2/TRBV6-3
clone size: few
CDR3 DNA: TGTGCCAGCAGTCCGCGCCTCCTTAATTCACCCCTCCACTTT
CDR3 protein: CASSPRLLNSPLHF

D gene: TRBD2
J gene: TRBJ2-5
V gene: TRBV12-3/TRBV12-4
clone size: -
CDR3 DNA: TGTGCCAGCGGAACCGGGACTAGCGCGGGGCAAGAGACCCAGTACTTC
CDR3 protein: CASGTGTSAGQETQYF

D gene: TRBD2
J gene: TRBJ2-3
V gene: TRBV5-1
clone size: few
CDR3 DNA: TGCGCCAGCAGCTGGGATAGCGGGGCCGACACAGATACGCAGTATTTT
CDR3 protein: CASSWDSGADTDTQYF

D gene: -
J gene: TRBJ1-3
V gene: TRBV19
clone size: -
CDR3 DNA: TGTGCCAGTACCTGGGACGGGAGCTCTGGAAACACCATATATTTT
CDR3 protein: CASTWDGSSGNTIYF

D gene: -
J gene: TRBJ2-7
V gene: TRBV7-2
clone size: -
CDR3 DNA: TGTGCCAGCAGCCAACTTACCTACGAGCAGTACTTC
CDR3 protein: CASSQLTYEQYF

D gene: TRBD2
J gene: TRBJ2-2
V gene: TRBV11-2
clone size: many
CDR3 DNA: TGTGCCAGCAGCCCCATTGCCCGGACTAGCAGTTGGTCCGGGGAGCTGTTTTTT
CDR3 protein: CASSPIARTSSWSGELFF

D gene: -
J gene: TRBJ2-7
V gene: TRBV18
clone size: few
CDR3 DNA: TGTGCCAGCTCAGGGGCCTTCACTGGCACCCCTTCCTACGAGCAGTACTTC
CDR3 protein: CASSGAFTGTPSYEQYF

D gene: TRBD1
J gene: TRBJ2-7
V gene: TRBV29-1
clone size: few
CDR3 DNA: TGCAGCGTTCCTCACAGGGGTTACGAGCAGTACTTC
CDR3 protein: CSVPHRGYEQYF

D gene: -
J gene: TRBJ2-3
V gene: TRBV24-1
clone size: few
CDR3 DNA: TGTGCCACCAGTGATACAAAGGGGAGCACAGATACGCAGTATTTT
CDR3 protein: CATSDTKGSTDTQYF

D gene: -
J gene: TRBJ2-7
V gene: TRBV7-8
clone size: -
CDR3 DNA: TGTGCCAGCAGCTCAAGCAGGGCATCATGGTACGAGCAGTACTTC
CDR3 protein: CASSSSRASWYEQYF

D gene: TRBD1
J gene: TRBJ2-5
V gene: TRBV2
clone size: -
CDR3 DNA: TGTGCCAGCAGTCCGGACAGGGGCGAAGAGACCCAGTACTTC
CDR3 protein: CASSPDRGEETQYF

D gene: TRBD1
J gene: TRBJ1-1
V gene: TRBV12-3/TRBV12-4
clone size: few
CDR3 DNA: TGTGCCAGCAGTCCTTCGGACAGGCTGAACACTGAAGCTTTCTTT
CDR3 protein: CASSPSDRLNTEAFF

D gene: -
J gene: TRBJ1-2
V gene: TRBV11-1
clone size: -
CDR3 DNA: TGTGCCAGCAGCTTTTCGGCGGTTGGGAAACAGGGAAGTCGGGATAACTATGGCTACACCTTC
CDR3 protein: CASSFSAVGKQGSRDNYGYTF

D gene: TRBD2
J gene: TRBJ2-3
V gene: TRBV16
clone size: once
CDR3 DNA: TGTGCCAGCAGCCAATCTCTCCTAGCGGGGGATCGCACAGATACGCAGTATTTT
CDR3 protein: CASSQSLLAGDRTDTQYF

D gene: -
J gene: TRBJ1-5
V gene: TRBV20-1
clone size: -
CDR3 DNA: TGCAGTGCTAGTCGAACAGGGATAAGCAATCAGCCCCAGCATTTT
CDR3 protein: CSASRTGISNQPQHF

D gene: -
J gene: TRBJ2-7
V gene: TRBV20-1
clone size: -
CDR3 DNA: TGCAGTGCTAGAGACGACCTTTCCCATCTCGAGCAGTACTTC
CDR3 protein: CSARDDLSHLEQYF

D gene: -
J gene: TRBJ2-1
V gene: TRBV9
clone size: few
CDR3 DNA: TGTGCCAGCAGCGTAGGACGGGTCTACAATGAGCAGTTCTTC
CDR3 protein: CASSVGRVYNEQFF

D gene: TRBD2
J gene: TRBJ2-3
V gene: TRBV5-1
clone size: -
CDR3 DNA: TGCGCCAGCAGCCTTCGGACTAGCGGTCCCACAGATACGCAGTATTTT
CDR3 protein: CASSLRTSGPTDTQYF

D gene: -
J gene: TRBJ2-5
V gene: TRBV29-1
clone size: -
CDR3 DNA: TGCAGCGTTCGCGCGCGGGTGTACCAAGAGACCCAGTACTTC
CDR3 protein: CSVRARVYQETQYF

D gene: -
J gene: TRBJ1-2
V gene: TRBV2
clone size: -
CDR3 DNA: TGTGCCAGCAACCAACACATATCTAACTATGGCTACACCTTC
CDR3 protein: CASNQHISNYGYTF

D gene: TRBD1
J gene: TRBJ1-1
V gene: TRBV10-3
clone size: few
CDR3 DNA: TGTGCCATACGACAGGGGGCGAGGACTGAAGCTTTCTTT
CDR3 protein: CAIRQGARTEAFF